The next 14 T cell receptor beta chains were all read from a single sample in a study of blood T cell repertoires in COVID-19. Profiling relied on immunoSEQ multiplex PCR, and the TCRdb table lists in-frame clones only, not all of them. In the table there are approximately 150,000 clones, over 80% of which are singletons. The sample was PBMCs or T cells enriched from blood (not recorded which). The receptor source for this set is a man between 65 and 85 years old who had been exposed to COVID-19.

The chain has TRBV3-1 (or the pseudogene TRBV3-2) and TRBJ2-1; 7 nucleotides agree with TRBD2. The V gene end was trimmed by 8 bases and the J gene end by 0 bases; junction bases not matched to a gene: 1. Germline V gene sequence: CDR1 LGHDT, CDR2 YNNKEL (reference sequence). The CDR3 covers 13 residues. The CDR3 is CASRTSSYNEQFF. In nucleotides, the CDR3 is TGTGCCAGCCGGACTAGCTCCTACAATGAGCAGTTCTTC.

DNA of the CDR3: TGTGCCAGCAGCGCGTACGGTTCACCCCTCCACTTT. Translated: CASSAYGSPLHF. V and J are TRBV5-8 and TRBJ1-6; unclear D gene. The V and J ends lost 4 bases and 9 bases respectively, with 8 bases between them. The germline V gene has CDR1 SGHTS and CDR2 YDEGEE. This CDR3 spans 12 amino acids.

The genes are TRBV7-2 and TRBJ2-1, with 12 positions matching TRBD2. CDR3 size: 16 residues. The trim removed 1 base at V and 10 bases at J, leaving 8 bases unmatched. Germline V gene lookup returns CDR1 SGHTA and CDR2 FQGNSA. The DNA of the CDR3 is TGTGCCAGCAGCTTAGGAGCTAGCGGGGGGGAGGGCGAGCAGTTCTTC. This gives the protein CASSLGASGGEGEQFF.

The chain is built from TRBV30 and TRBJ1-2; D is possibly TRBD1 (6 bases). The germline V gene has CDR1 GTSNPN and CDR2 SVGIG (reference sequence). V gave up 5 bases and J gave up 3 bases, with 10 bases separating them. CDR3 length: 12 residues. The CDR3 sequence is CAWGRGDYGYTF. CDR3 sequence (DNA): TGTGCCTGGGGCAGGGGTGACTATGGCTACACCTTC.

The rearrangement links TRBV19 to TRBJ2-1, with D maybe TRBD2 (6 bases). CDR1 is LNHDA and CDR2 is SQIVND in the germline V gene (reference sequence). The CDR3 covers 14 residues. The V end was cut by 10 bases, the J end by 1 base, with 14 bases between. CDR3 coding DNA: TGTGCCACCACGCTAGCGAGGTCCTACAATGAGCAGTTCTTC. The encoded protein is CATTLARSYNEQFF.

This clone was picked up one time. CDR3 DNA: TGTGCCAGCAGCTTCGGGAAGGCTAGCGGGAGCTACCGAGAGGCAGATACGCAGTATTTT. This gives the protein CASSFGKASGSYREADTQYF. V gene TRBV5-4 combines with J gene TRBJ2-3; 10 nucleotides align to TRBD2. There are 20 residues in the CDR3. The V gene end was trimmed by 2 bases and the J gene end by 4 bases; junction bases not matched to a gene: 19. CDR1 and CDR2 (germline): SGHNT, YYREEE (reference sequence).

In DNA, the CDR3 is TGTGCCAGCAGCTACGGGACACCCAATCAGCCCCAGCATTTT. This encodes CASSYGTPNQPQHF. The rearrangement links TRBV7-8 to TRBJ1-5, with D possibly being TRBD1 (6 bases). Germline CDR1 and CDR2: SGHVS and FQNEAQ. This CDR3 comprises 14 residues. V shed 4 bases and J shed 3 bases, with 10 bases lying between them.

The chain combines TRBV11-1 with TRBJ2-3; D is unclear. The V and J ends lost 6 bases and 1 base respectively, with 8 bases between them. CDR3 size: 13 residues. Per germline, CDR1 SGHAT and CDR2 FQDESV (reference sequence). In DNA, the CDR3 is TGTGCCAGCAGGCTGTCGGGCACAGATACGCAGTATTTT. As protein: CASRLSGTDTQYF.

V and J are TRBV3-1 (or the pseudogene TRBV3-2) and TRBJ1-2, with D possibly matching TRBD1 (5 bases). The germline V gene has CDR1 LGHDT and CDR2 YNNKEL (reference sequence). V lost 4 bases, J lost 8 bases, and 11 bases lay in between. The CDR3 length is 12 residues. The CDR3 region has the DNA TGTGCCAGCAGCCCTTCAGGGCACGGCTACACCTTC. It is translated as CASSPSGHGYTF.

The CDR3 region is CASSFTDRVHGYTF. The CDR3 nucleotides read TGTGCCAGCAGCTTTACGGACAGGGTTCATGGCTACACCTTC. The V and J genes are TRBV5-6 and TRBJ1-2, with 8 bases lining up with TRBD1. J was trimmed by 6 bases and V by 2 bases; bases with no gene match: 6. CDR1 is SGHDT, CDR2 YYEEEE, per germline. The CDR3 has 14 amino acids.

This CDR3 reads CASSPRTTDSGNTIYF. For the CDR3, the DNA is TGTGCCAGCTCACCAAGGACAACTGACTCTGGAAACACCATATATTTT. The genes are TRBV18 and TRBJ1-3, with D perhaps TRBD1 (5 bases). CDR1 is KGHSH, CDR2 LQKENI, per germline. V was trimmed by 2 bases and J by 0 bases, leaving 11 bases between them. The CDR3 extends over 16 amino acids.

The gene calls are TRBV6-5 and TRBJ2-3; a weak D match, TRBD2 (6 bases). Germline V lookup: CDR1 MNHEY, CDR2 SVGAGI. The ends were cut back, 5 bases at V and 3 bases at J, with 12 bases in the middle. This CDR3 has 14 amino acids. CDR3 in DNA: TGTGCCAGCAGTCGGGGCGGGGTGACAGATACGCAGTATTTT. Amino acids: CASSRGGVTDTQYF.

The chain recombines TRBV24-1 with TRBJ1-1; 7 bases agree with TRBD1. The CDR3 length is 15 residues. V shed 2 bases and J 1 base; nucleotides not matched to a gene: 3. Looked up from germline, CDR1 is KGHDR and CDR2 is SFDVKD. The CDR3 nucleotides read TGTGCCACCAGTGATTCCCGGACAGGGAACACTGAAGCTTTCTTT. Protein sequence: CATSDSRTGNTEAFF.

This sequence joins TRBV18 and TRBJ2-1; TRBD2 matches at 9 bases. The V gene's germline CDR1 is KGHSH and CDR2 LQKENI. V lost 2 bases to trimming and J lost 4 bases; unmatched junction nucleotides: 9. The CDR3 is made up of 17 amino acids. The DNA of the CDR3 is TGTGCCAGCTCACCATTGAAGGCGGGAGGGAAGTACAATGAGCAGTTCTTC. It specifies CASSPLKAGGKYNEQFF.